Listed below are T cell receptor beta chains from one sample, sequenced in a study of T cells in Graves' hyperthyroidism and ophthalmopathy. From the multiplex PCR reads, TCRdb called clonotypes with MiXCR, one entry per CDR3 protein. The table records roughly 550,000 distinct CDR3 sequences, 15% to 20% of them present only once. The source material was blood. Source of these receptors: a woman younger than 45 with Graves' ophthalmopathy. Each CDR3 is given with its conserved first and last residue. D genes are given only for firm matches. Clone size is stated in some rows and not others, as once, few, many or a class when expanded.

v_gene	abundance	d_gene	j_gene	CDR3aa	CDR3nt
TRBV6-1	NA	NA	TRBJ2-1	CASSSHELAGLGEQFF	TGTGCCAGCAGTTCCCACGAGCTAGCAGGGCTAGGTGAGCAGTTCTTC
TRBV5-1	NA	NA	TRBJ2-6	CASSFFGIQGVSSGANVLTF	TGCGCCAGCAGCTTTTTCGGGATACAGGGAGTTTCCTCTGGGGCCAACGTCCTGACTTTC
TRBV27	few	TRBD2	TRBJ2-3	CASSTRTSGRPDTQYF	TGTGCCAGCAGTACACGGACTAGCGGGAGACCAGATACGCAGTATTTT
TRBV20-1	NA	TRBD1	TRBJ2-1	CSASHPGQRINEQFF	TGCAGTGCTAGTCATCCGGGACAGCGAATCAATGAGCAGTTCTTC
TRBV18	NA	NA	TRBJ2-3	CASSRLTSTDTQYF	TGTGCCAGCTCACGGCTCACTAGCACAGATACGCAGTATTTT
TRBV20-1	NA	TRBD1	TRBJ2-3	CSAHTGTGAWDTQYF	TGCAGTGCTCATACCGGGACAGGGGCGTGGGATACGCAGTATTTT
TRBV20-1	NA	TRBD1	TRBJ2-7	CSAPVSRGRYEQYF	TGCAGTGCACCCGTTTCCAGGGGGCGATACGAGCAGTACTTC
TRBV4-3	NA	TRBD2	TRBJ2-4	CASSQDLAGANRLAKNIQYF	TGCGCCAGCAGCCAAGATCTGGCGGGAGCGAACCGGCTAGCCAAAAACATTCAGTACTTC
TRBV12-3/TRBV12-4	many	NA	TRBJ1-5	CASSREGLWPQHF	TGTGCCAGCAGCCGTGAGGGTCTCTGGCCCCAGCATTTT
TRBV7-2	NA	NA	TRBJ1-1	CASRPTGTEARTEAFF	TGTGCCAGCAGACCAACCGGGACGGAGGCCCGCACTGAAGCTTTCTTT
TRBV28	NA	NA	TRBJ1-4	CAARGGAGEKLFF	TGTGCCGCACGGGGGGGGGCTGGAGAAAAACTGTTTTTT
TRBV7-2	many	TRBD2	TRBJ2-1	CASSLIDLLAGGSEQFF	TGTGCCAGCAGCTTGATCGATCTGCTAGCGGGAGGGAGCGAGCAGTTCTTC
TRBV7-2	few	NA	TRBJ2-2	CASSFGHRRELFF	TGTGCCAGCAGCTTTGGGCACCGGAGGGAGCTGTTTTTT
TRBV7-8	many	NA	TRBJ2-7	CASSHHRVYEQYF	TGTGCCAGCAGCCACCACAGGGTCTACGAGCAGTACTTC
TRBV20-1	many	NA	TRBJ2-3	CSARDLRGLGTDTQYF	TGCAGTGCTAGAGATCTAAGGGGCTTGGGCACAGATACGCAGTATTTT
TRBV15	many	NA	TRBJ2-7	CATSRYPSREDEQYF	TGTGCCACCAGCAGATACCCAAGCAGGGAGGACGAGCAGTACTTC
TRBV27	few	NA	TRBJ1-2	CASSLSFDRNYGYTF	TGTGCCAGCAGTTTATCTTTCGACAGGAATTATGGCTACACCTTC
TRBV27	NA	TRBD1	TRBJ1-5	CASKVDRGQQPQHF	TGTGCCAGCAAGGTGGACAGGGGTCAACAGCCCCAGCATTTT
TRBV7-2	NA	NA	TRBJ1-2	CASSLVAGMNYGYTF	TGTGCCAGCAGCTTAGTTGCAGGGATGAACTATGGCTACACCTTC
TRBV3-2	many	NA	TRBJ2-7	CASSQTGEDYEQYF	TGTGCCAGCAGCCAGACAGGGGAGGACTACGAGCAGTACTTC
TRBV3-1	many	NA	TRBJ2-2	CASSQVVGELFF	TGTGCCAGCAGCCAAGTTGTCGGGGAGCTGTTTTTT
TRBV2	many	NA	TRBJ2-3	CASSPPLGTITDTQYF	TGTGCCAGCAGTCCTCCTCTAGGGACCATTACAGATACGCAGTATTTT
TRBV6-2/TRBV6-3	many	TRBD1	TRBJ1-2	CASRGQGALGYTF	TGTGCCAGCAGAGGACAGGGGGCCCTTGGCTACACCTTC
TRBV19	few	NA	TRBJ2-1	CASSIGTAYEQFF	TGTGCCAGTAGTATAGGAACGGCCTATGAGCAGTTCTTC
TRBV5-1	many	TRBD1	TRBJ1-1	CASSLETGGNTEAFF	TGCGCCAGCAGCTTGGAGACAGGGGGGAACACTGAAGCTTTCTTT
TRBV28	many	NA	TRBJ1-2	CASNFARGDYGYTF	TGTGCCAGCAATTTCGCCCGGGGAGACTATGGCTACACCTTC
TRBV27	NA	TRBD1	TRBJ2-7	CASSSTTRRQGYYEQYF	TGTGCCAGCAGTTCAACCACCCGAAGACAGGGTTACTACGAGCAGTACTTC
TRBV5-1	NA	NA	TRBJ1-3	CASSLETRDSGNTIYF	TGCGCCAGCAGCTTGGAGACCCGGGACTCTGGAAACACCATATATTTT
TRBV2	NA	TRBD2	TRBJ2-1	CASSVPAGGPNEQFF	TGTGCCAGCAGTGTTCCTGCGGGAGGGCCCAATGAGCAGTTCTTC
TRBV29-1	NA	NA	TRBJ2-5	CSVPFGETQYF	TGCAGCGTGCCGTTTGGCGAGACCCAGTACTTC
TRBV9	NA	NA	TRBJ2-1	CASSLEEAYNEQFF	TGTGCCAGCAGCCTCGAAGAGGCCTACAATGAGCAGTTCTTC
TRBV3-1	NA	NA	TRBJ2-7	CASSPRSKAITYEQYF	TGTGCCAGCAGCCCACGTAGCAAAGCCATTACCTACGAGCAGTACTTC
TRBV6-2/TRBV6-3	few	NA	TRBJ2-7	CASSSLTRRWWEQYF	TGTGCCAGCAGTTCCTTGACTAGGCGGTGGTGGGAGCAGTACTTC
TRBV20-1	many	TRBD1	TRBJ2-5	CSARGGDRVETQYF	TGCAGTGCTAGAGGTGGAGACAGGGTGGAGACCCAGTACTTC
TRBV7-8	many	TRBD1	TRBJ1-5	CASSSTGGGQPQHF	TGTGCCAGCAGCTCGACAGGGGGCGGTCAGCCCCAGCATTTT
TRBV18	many	TRBD1	TRBJ2-5	CASSEGTGGETQYF	TGTGCCAGCTCGGAAGGGACAGGAGGGGAGACCCAGTACTTC
TRBV6-2/TRBV6-3	many	TRBD1	TRBJ1-2	CASSNRGGYTF	TGTGCCAGCAGCAACAGGGGCGGCTACACCTTC
TRBV18	NA	NA	TRBJ1-5	CASSPGSNQPQHF	TGTGCCAGCTCACCAGGGTCGAATCAGCCCCAGCATTTT
TRBV6-1	many	TRBD1	TRBJ1-6	CASNEGQSNSPLHF	TGTGCCAGCAACGAGGGACAGAGTAATTCACCCCTCCACTTT
TRBV11-1	many	TRBD2	TRBJ2-5	CASSFGLAAQETQYF	TGTGCCAGCAGCTTTGGGCTAGCGGCCCAAGAGACCCAGTACTTC
TRBV30	few	TRBD1	TRBJ1-6	CAWSVPTGVNSPLHF	TGTGCCTGGAGTGTACCGACAGGGGTTAATTCACCCCTCCACTTT
TRBV28	many	TRBD2	TRBJ2-7	CASSLSGRGSYEQYF	TGTGCCAGCAGTTTAAGCGGGAGGGGCTCCTACGAGCAGTACTTC
TRBV28	NA	TRBD1	TRBJ2-3	CASRDRKITDTQCF	TGTGCCAGCAGGGACAGGAAAATCACAGATACGCAGTGTTTT
TRBV20-1	NA	TRBD2	TRBJ2-1	CSARGTSGENEQFF	TGCAGTGCTAGAGGAACTAGCGGGGAAAATGAGCAGTTCTTC
TRBV9	NA	NA	TRBJ2-7	CASSVELVSEQYF	TGTGCCAGCAGCGTAGAACTAGTTAGCGAGCAGTACTTC
TRBV29-1	few	NA	TRBJ2-4	CSVLGPLAKNIQYF	TGCAGCGTCTTGGGTCCTTTAGCCAAAAACATTCAGTACTTC
TRBV12-3/TRBV12-4	few	TRBD2	TRBJ2-5	CASSLGRLAGYF	TGTGCCAGCAGTTTAGGGCGACTAGCGGGTTACTTC
TRBV20-1	few	TRBD1	TRBJ2-5	CSARGTGYNRETQYF	TGCAGTGCTAGGGGGACAGGGTATAACAGAGAGACCCAGTACTTC
TRBV6-1	NA	TRBD1	TRBJ2-7	CASSRPGQGLEQYF	TGTGCCAGCAGTCGCCCGGGACAGGGGCTCGAGCAGTACTTC
TRBV20-1	NA	NA	TRBJ2-3	CSAPLRIADTQYF	TGCAGTGCCCCCCTTAGGATTGCAGATACGCAGTATTTT
TRBV7-9	once	NA	TRBJ1-4	CASSSFSINEKLFF	TGTGCCAGCAGCTCATTCTCGATTAATGAAAAACTGTTTTTT
TRBV15	many	TRBD1	TRBJ2-7	CATSNWDRINYEQYF	TGTGCCACCAGCAATTGGGACAGGATAAACTACGAGCAGTACTTC
TRBV20-1	NA	TRBD1	TRBJ2-7	CSNLRTGQGVHEQYF	TGCAGTAACCTACGAACGGGACAGGGAGTCCACGAGCAGTACTTC
TRBV10-3	NA	NA	TRBJ2-7	CAISEGVGSSYEQYF	TGTGCCATCAGTGAGGGGGTGGGCAGCTCCTACGAGCAGTACTTC
TRBV29-1	few	NA	TRBJ2-2	CSVERGSGELFF	TGCAGCGTCGAGAGGGGATCCGGGGAGCTGTTTTTT
TRBV7-6	NA	TRBD2	TRBJ2-1	CASSRGTSVSYNEQFF	TGTGCCAGCAGCCGAGGGACTAGCGTCTCCTACAATGAGCAGTTCTTC
TRBV30	many	NA	TRBJ1-5	CAWSPFGGHSQPQHF	TGTGCCTGGAGTCCATTCGGGGGCCACAGTCAGCCCCAGCATTTT
TRBV12-3/TRBV12-4	NA	NA	TRBJ2-2	CASSLPPDGGELFF	TGTGCCAGCAGTCTCCCTCCTGACGGCGGGGAGCTGTTTTTT